Below, one T cell receptor (beta chain) is given with its context. Its specificity is unknown. A NOSPECS grade of at least 4, a Clinical Activity Score of at least 3 and duration under 3 months were recorded in ophthalmopathy patients. PBMCs stemmed from 10 ml fresh peripheral blood. This sample was taken from a study of T cells in Graves' hyperthyroidism and ophthalmopathy. Findings of the study overall: Using 13 V-J features, a model discriminated ophthalmopathy from stable hyperthyroidism.

Amplified TCR beta CDR3 regions came from RNA transcripts. The TCR CDR3 was amplified in a first-round RT-PCR using the HTBI primer set. TCRdb ran MiXCR on the multiplex PCR reads and lists one entry per CDR3 protein. Of under 350,000 distinct CDR3 sequences in the sample, roughly 13% were seen once. V was shortened by 3 bases and J by 9 bases, with 17 bases between the two germline ends. Germline V lookup: CDR1 LNHDA, CDR2 SQIVND (reference sequence). The CDR3 runs 14 residues. The TCR sequence derives from a woman aged 40 to 50 with Graves' ophthalmopathy. The specimen sequenced was blood. The gene calls are TRBV19 and TRBJ1-1; D call uncertain. The CDR3 DNA sequence: TGTGCCAGTAGTATCCCGGACCCCGGGTTGAAAGCTTTCTTT. Amino acids: CASSIPDPGLKAFF.